Sequencing of this T cell receptor beta chain was carried out in a study of CD8 T cells in ankylosing spondylitis. Findings and caveats of the study: It appeared that ankylosing spondylitis blood was characterized by a TCR beta motif of several highly homologous variants. Some of the motif variants had earlier been found in reactive arthritis patients' fluid and blood. Relatively scarce in peripheral blood, disease-linked clones were CD8+.

It was by quantitative 5'-RACE with molecular barcodes that TCR beta libraries were made. TCRdb re-called the 5' RACE reads with MiXCR, one entry per CDR3 protein. In the table there are tens of thousands of distinct CDR3 sequences, roughly 7.3% of which are singletons. A remark on this clonotype: Antigen specificity is unknown.

The CDR3 has 13 residues. V shed 5 bases, J shed 5 bases, and the junction held 1 base outside the gene matches. Germline CDR1 KGHSH, CDR2 LQKENI. Sequencing was done on a sample of blood, either unsorted or a sorted T cell fraction (not recorded which). The sequence was obtained from a female donor with ankylosing spondylitis or in good health (not recorded which). The chain carries TRBV18 and TRBJ2-3, with 10 bases that match TRBD1. CDR3 sequence: CASSWTGGDTQYF. In nucleotides, the CDR3 is TGTGCCAGCTCATGGACAGGGGGAGATACGCAGTATTTT.